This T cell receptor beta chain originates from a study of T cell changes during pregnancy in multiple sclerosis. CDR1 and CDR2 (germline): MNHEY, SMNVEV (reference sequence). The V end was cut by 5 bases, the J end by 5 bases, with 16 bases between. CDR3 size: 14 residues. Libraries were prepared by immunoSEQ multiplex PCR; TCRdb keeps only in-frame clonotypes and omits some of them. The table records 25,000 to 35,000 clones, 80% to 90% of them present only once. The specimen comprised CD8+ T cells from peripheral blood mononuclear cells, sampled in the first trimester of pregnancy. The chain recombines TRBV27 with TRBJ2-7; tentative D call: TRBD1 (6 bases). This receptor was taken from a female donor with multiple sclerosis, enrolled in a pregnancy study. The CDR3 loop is CASSTLGQSHEQYF. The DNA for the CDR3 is TGTGCCAGCAGTACCTTAGGACAGTCCCACGAGCAGTACTTC.